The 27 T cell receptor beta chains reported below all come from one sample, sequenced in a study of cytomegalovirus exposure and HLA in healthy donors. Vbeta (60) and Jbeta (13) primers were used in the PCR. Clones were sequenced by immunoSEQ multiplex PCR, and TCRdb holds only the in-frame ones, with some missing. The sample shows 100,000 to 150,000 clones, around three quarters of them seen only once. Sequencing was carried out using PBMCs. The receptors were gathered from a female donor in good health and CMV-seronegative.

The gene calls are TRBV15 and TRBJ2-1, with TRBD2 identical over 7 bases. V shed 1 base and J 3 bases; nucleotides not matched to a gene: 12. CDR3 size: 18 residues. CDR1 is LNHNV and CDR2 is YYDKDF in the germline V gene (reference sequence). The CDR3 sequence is CATSRATASGPLYNEQFF. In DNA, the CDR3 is TGTGCCACCAGCAGAGCTACGGCTAGCGGTCCCCTCTACAATGAGCAGTTCTTC. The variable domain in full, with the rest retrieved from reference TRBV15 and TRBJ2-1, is DAMVIQNPRYQVTQFGKPVTLSCSQTLNHNVMYWYQQKSSQAPKLLFHYYDKDFNNEADTPDNFQSRRPNTSFCFLDIRSPGLGDTAMYLCATSRATASGPLYNEQFFGPGTRLTVL.

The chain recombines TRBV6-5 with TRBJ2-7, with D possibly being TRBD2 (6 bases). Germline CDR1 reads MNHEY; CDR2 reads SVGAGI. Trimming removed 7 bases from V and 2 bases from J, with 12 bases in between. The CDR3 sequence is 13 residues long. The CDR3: CASTGGDAYEQYF. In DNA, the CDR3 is TGTGCCAGCACCGGAGGGGACGCCTACGAGCAGTACTTC.

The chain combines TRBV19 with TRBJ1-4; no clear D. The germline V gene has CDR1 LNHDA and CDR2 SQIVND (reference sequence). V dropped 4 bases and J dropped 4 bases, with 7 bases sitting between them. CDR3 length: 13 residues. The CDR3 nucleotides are TGTGCCAGTAGTACCAGGAATAATGAAAAACTGTTTTTT. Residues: CASSTRNNEKLFF.

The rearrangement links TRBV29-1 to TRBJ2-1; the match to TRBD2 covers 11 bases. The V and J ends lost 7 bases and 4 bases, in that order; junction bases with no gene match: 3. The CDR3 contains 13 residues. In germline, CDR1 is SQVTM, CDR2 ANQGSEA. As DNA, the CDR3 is TGCAGCGCACGGACTAGCGGGTACAATGAGCAGTTCTTC. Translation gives CSARTSGYNEQFF.

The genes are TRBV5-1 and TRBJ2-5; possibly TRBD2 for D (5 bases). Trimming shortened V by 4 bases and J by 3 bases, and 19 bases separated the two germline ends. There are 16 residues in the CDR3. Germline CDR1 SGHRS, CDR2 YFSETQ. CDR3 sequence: CASSRNVGGREETQYF. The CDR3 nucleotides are TGCGCCAGCAGCAGAAATGTCGGAGGTAGGGAAGAGACCCAGTACTTC. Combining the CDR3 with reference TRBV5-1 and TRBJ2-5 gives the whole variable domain KAGVTQTPRYLIKTRGQQVTLSCSPISGHRSVSWYQQTPGQGLQFLFEYFSETQRNKGNFPGRFSGRQFSNSRSEMNVSTLELGDSALYLCASSRNVGGREETQYFGPGTRLLVL.

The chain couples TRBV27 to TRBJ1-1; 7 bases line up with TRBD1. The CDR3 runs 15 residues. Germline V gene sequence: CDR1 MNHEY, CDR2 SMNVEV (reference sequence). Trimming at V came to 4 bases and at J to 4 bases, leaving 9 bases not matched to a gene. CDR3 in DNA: TGTGCCAGCAGTTCCCCAGGGGGTGGAGGCACTGAAGCTTTCTTT. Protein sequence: CASSSPGGGGTEAFF.

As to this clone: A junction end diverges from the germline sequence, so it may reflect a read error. CDR3 DNA sequence: TGTGCCAGCAGCTTAAGCGGGAGGTACAATGGGCAGTTCTTC. Its translation is CASSLSGRYNGQFF. V usage is TRBV7-3 and J usage is TRBJ2-1, with 8 positions matching TRBD2. The length of the CDR3 is 14 residues. CDR1 is SGHTA, CDR2 FQGTGA, per germline.

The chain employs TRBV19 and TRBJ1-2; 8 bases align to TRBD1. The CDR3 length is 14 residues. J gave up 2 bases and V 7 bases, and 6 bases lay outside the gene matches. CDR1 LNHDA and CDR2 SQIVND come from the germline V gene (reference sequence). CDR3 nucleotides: TGTGCCAGTACCCCGGGGACAGGAAACTATGGCTACACCTTC. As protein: CASTPGTGNYGYTF.

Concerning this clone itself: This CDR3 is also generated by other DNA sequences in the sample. This chain's CDR3 is CASSPQRRAQETQYF. CDR3 nucleotides: TGTGCCAGCAGTCCCCAAAGGCGGGCCCAGGAGACCCAGTACTTC. The chain carries TRBV7-9 and TRBJ2-5, with D possibly TRBD2 on 5 matching bases. Per the germline V gene, CDR1 is SEHNR and CDR2 is FQNEAQ (reference sequence). The V gene lost 6 bases and the J gene lost 5 bases, with 19 bases spanning the gap. The CDR3 is made up of 15 amino acids.

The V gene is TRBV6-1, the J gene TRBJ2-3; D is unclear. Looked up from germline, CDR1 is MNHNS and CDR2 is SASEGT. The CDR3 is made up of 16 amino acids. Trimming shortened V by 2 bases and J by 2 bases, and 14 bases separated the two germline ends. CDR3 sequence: CASSETSATTTDTQYF. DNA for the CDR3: TGTGCCAGCAGTGAAACGTCCGCTACTACCACAGATACGCAGTATTTT.

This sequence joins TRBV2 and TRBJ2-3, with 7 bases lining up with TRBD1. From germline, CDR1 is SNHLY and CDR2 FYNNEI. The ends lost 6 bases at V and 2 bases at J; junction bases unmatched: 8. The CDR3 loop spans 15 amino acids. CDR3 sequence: CASSNRDSLTDTQYF. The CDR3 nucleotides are TGTGCCAGCAGCAACCGGGACAGCCTCACAGATACGCAGTATTTT.

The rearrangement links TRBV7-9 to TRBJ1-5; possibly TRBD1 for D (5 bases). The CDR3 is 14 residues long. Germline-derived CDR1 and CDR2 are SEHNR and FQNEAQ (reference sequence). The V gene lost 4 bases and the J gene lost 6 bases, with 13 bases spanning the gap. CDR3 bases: TGTGCCAGCAGCTCGAGCACGGGGGTTCAGCCCCAGCATTTT. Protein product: CASSSSTGVQPQHF.

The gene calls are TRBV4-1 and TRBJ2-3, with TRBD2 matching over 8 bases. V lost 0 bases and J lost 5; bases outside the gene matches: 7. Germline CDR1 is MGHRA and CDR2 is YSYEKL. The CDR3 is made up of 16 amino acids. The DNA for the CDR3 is TGCGCCAGCAGCCAAGACCCGGGAGGGTGGCGAGATACGCAGTATTTT. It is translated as CASSQDPGGWRDTQYF.

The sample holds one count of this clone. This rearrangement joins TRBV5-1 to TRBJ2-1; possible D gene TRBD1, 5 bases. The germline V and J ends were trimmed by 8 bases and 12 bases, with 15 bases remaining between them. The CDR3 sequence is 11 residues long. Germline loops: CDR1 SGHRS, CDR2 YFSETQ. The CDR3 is CASRQTRLQFF. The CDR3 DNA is TGCGCCAGTCGACAGACCCGATTGCAGTTCTTC.

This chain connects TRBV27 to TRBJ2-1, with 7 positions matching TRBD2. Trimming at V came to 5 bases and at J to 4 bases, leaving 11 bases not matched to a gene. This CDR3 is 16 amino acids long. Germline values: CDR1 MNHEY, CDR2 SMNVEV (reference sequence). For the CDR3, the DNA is TGTGCCAGCAGTGGGGGACTCGCGGGAGTTTACAATGAGCAGTTCTTC. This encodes CASSGGLAGVYNEQFF.

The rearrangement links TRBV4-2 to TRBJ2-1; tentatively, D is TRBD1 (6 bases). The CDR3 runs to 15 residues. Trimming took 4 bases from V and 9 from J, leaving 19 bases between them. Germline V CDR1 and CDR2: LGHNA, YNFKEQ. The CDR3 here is CASSPTHGQQIEQFF. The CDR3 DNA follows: TGTGCCAGCAGCCCCACCCATGGACAGCAGATTGAGCAGTTCTTC.

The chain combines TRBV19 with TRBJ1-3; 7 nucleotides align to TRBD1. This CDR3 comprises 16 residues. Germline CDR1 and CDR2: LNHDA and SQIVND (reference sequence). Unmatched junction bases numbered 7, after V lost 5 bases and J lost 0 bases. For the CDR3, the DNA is TGTGCCAGTAGTGTTAAAGGGACAGCCTCTGGAAACACCATATATTTT. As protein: CASSVKGTASGNTIYF.

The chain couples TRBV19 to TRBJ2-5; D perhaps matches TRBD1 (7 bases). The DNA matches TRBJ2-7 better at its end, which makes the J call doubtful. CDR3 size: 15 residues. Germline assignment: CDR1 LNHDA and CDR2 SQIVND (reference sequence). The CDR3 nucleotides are TGTGCCAGTAACCAGGGGGGAGCATATCCTGACGAGCAGTACTTC. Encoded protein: CASNQGGAYPDEQYF.

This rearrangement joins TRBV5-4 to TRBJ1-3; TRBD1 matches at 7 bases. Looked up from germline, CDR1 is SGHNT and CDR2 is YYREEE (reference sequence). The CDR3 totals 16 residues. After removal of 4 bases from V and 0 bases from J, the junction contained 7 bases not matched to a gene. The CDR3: CASSLRQGGSGNTIYF. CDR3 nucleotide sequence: TGTGCCAGCAGCCTGCGACAGGGAGGCTCTGGAAACACCATATATTTT. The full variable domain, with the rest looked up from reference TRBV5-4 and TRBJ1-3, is ETGVTQSPTHLIKTRGQQVTLRCSSQSGHNTVSWYQQALGQGPQFIFQYYREEENGRGNFPPRFSGLQFPNYSSELNVNALELDDSALYLCASSLRQGGSGNTIYFGEGSWLTVV.

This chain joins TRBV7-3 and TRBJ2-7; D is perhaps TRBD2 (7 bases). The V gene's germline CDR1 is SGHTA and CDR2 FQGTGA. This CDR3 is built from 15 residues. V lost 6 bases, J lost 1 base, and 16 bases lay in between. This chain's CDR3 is CASSPGGPRSYEQYF. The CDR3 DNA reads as TGTGCCAGCAGTCCCGGGGGGCCACGATCCTACGAGCAGTACTTC.

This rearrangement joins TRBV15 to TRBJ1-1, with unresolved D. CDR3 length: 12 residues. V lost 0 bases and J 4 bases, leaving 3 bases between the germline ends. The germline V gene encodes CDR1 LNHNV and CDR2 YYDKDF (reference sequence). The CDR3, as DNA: TGTGCCACCAGCAGAGATCTCACTGAAGCTTTCTTT. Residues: CATSRDLTEAFF.

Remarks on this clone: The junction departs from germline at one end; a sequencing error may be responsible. CDR3 region: CSSSSGTSGPYNEQFF. The CDR3 nucleotides read TGTTCCAGCAGCTCCGGGACTAGCGGACCCTACAATGAGCAGTTCTTC. The rearrangement joins TRBV7-9 to TRBJ2-1; 11 bases match TRBD2. The V gene's germline CDR1 is SEHNR and CDR2 FQNEAQ (reference sequence). This CDR3 region has 16 residues.

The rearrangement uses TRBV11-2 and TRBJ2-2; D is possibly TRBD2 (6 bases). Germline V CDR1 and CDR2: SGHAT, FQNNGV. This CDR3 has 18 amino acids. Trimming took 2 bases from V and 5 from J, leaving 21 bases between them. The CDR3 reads CASSLLISGRRGTGELFF. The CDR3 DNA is TGTGCCAGCAGCTTATTGATAAGCGGGCGCCGGGGTACCGGGGAGCTGTTTTTT.

CDR3 amino acids: CATSRGQGALNLNTEAFF. The CDR3 DNA reads TGTGCCACCAGCAGAGGTCAGGGGGCCCTTAATTTGAACACTGAAGCTTTCTTT. This chain connects TRBV15 to TRBJ1-1; TRBD1 aligns across 8 bases. The V and J ends lost 1 base and 0 bases, in that order; junction bases with no gene match: 10. CDR1 and CDR2 (germline): LNHNV, YYDKDF (reference sequence). This CDR3 spans 18 amino acids.

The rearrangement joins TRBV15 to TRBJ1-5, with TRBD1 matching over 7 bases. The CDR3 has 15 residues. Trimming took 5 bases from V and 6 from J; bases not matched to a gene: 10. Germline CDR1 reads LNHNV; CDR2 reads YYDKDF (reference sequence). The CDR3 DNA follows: TGTGCCACCAGCGGACAAGAGAGGGGGCGTCAGCCCCAGCATTTT. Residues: CATSGQERGRQPQHF.

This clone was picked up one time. The CDR3 loop is CASSQSAGGEQFF. The CDR3 bases are TGTGCCAGCAGCCAATCAGCGGGGGGGGAGCAGTTCTTC. The chain couples TRBV4-2 to TRBJ2-1, with 10 bases that match TRBD2. Germline V gives CDR1 LGHNA, CDR2 YNFKEQ. J lost 10 bases, V lost 2 bases, and 2 bases had no gene match. The CDR3 covers 13 residues.

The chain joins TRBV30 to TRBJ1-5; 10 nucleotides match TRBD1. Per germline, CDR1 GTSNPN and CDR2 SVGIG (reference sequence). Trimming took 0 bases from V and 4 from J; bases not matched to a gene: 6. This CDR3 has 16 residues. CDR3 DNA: TGTGCCTGGAGTGTAGGGGAGGACAGGGGGAATCAGCCCCAGCATTTT. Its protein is CAWSVGEDRGNQPQHF.